This record looks at one T cell receptor (beta chain) sequence and its context. The antigen is not known. A much larger clone differs by one base, so this may be a read error. The entry originates in a study of blood T cells in healthy people across ages. Study outcomes and limitations: No one knew whether donors had CMV, which possibly confounded expanded clonotype changes.

The CDR3 is made up of 14 amino acids. Germline V gene lookup returns CDR1 SGDLS and CDR2 YYNGEE. Using a J-beta primer mix together with a sample-barcoded 5' primer, a second PCR was run for roughly 6 to 12 cycles. TCRdb redid the calling of the 5' RACE reads with MiXCR, one entry per CDR3 protein. The table records 500,000 to 700,000 distinct CDR3 sequences, approximately 30% of them present only once. Sequenced sample: blood. The sequence came from an elderly woman in good health. The genes are TRBV9 and TRBJ2-4; TRBD1 or TRBD2 may be the D gene (5 bases each). The better agreement between TRBJ2-7 and the DNA end casts doubt on the J call. The CDR3 here is CASSAGTGTCEQYF. The CDR3 nucleotides read TGTGCCAGCAGCGCAGGGACGGGTACCTGCGAGCAGTACTTC.